This T cell receptor beta chain was recorded in a study of blood T cell repertoires in COVID-19. Overall study context: The United States, Italy and Spain provided the acute and convalescent COVID-19 samples.

Measured with immunoSEQ multiplex PCR; TCRdb has only the in-frame clones, and not every one. The table shows 110,000 or so clones, with 84% occurring only once. This clone was recorded once. The V gene's germline CDR1 is SGHRS and CDR2 YFSETQ. The CDR3 length is 15 residues. The V segment lost 4 bases and the J segment 6 bases; nucleotides outside the gene matches: 8. This sequence was found in a woman between 40 and 50 years old with acute or convalescent COVID-19. Sequencing input: peripheral blood. The rearrangement joins TRBV5-1 to TRBJ1-4; 8 positions agree with TRBD1. CDR3 amino acids: CASSVQGARDEKLFF. The CDR3 DNA follows: TGCGCCAGCAGCGTCCAGGGGGCGAGGGATGAAAAACTGTTTTTT.